This is a list of T cell receptor beta chains from one sample in a study of CD8+ T cells in alopecia areata. Clones were sequenced by immunoSEQ multiplex PCR, and TCRdb holds only the in-frame ones, with some missing. Of 170,000 or so clones detected, 59% appear once; the ten largest clones hold over 12%. The sample in question was CD4+ T cells sorted from blood, obtained at week 0. The receptors were gathered from a human donor with alopecia areata. CDR3s include the opening cysteine and the closing phenylalanine or tryptophan. D genes are given only for firm matches. Expanded clones get a size class; other rows say once, few or many, or leave the size out.

>TRBJ1-5|few|TRBD1|TRBV29-1
TGCAGCGTGGGACAGGGGGCTGAACCCCAGCATTTT
CSVGQGAEPQHF
>TRBJ2-5|few|-|TRBV29-1
TGCAGCGTTCTCAGTCCCCCTAAAGAGACCCAGTACTTC
CSVLSPPKETQYF
>TRBJ1-2|-|-|TRBV4-1
TGCGCCAGCAGCCAAGATGGTTTTGGCTACACCTTC
CASSQDGFGYTF
>TRBJ1-5|-|-|TRBV30
TGTGCCTGGAGTGTAAGAAGTAGTCAGCCCCAGCATTTT
CAWSVRSSQPQHF
>TRBJ2-2|-|TRBD1|TRBV7-8
TGTGCCAGCAGCGAACAGGGGGCGCTTACCGGGGAGCTGTTTTTT
CASSEQGALTGELFF
>TRBJ1-1|-|-|TRBV2
TGTGCCAGCAGAGTCGACACGATGAACACTGAAGCTTTCTTT
CASRVDTMNTEAFF
>TRBJ1-1|few|-|TRBV7-9
TGTGCCAGCAGCGGTACTGAAGCTTTCTTT
CASSGTEAFF
>TRBJ2-7|-|-|TRBV25-1
TGTGCCAGCAGTGCTCAGGGGACCTACGAGCAGTACTTC
CASSAQGTYEQYF
>TRBJ1-6|-|-|TRBV30
TGTGCCTGGAGTGCCGGCGGGGGCAATTCACCCCTCCACTTT
CAWSAGGGNSPLHF
>TRBJ1-6|-|-|TRBV27
TGTGCCAGCAAAATGCGGACATCCTATAATTCACCCCTCCACTTT
CASKMRTSYNSPLHF
>TRBJ2-3|few|-|TRBV2
TGTGCCAGCAGGGAGGGAACAGATACGCAGTATTTT
CASREGTDTQYF
>TRBJ2-7|-|-|TRBV30
TGTGCCTGGAACCAGGGACTGTCCTACGAGCAGTACTTC
CAWNQGLSYEQYF
>TRBJ2-3|-|TRBD2|TRBV6-1
TGTGCCACCCACCGGGAGGGCGTCACAGATACGCAGTATTTT
CATHREGVTDTQYF
>TRBJ2-7|-|TRBD2|TRBV2
TGTGCCAGCAACCTAGCGGGGGGACGCTACGAGCAGTACTTC
CASNLAGGRYEQYF
>TRBJ1-1|-|TRBD1|TRBV7-2
TGTGCCAGCAGCTTACAAGGGGGCGACACTGAAGCTTTCTTT
CASSLQGGDTEAFF
>TRBJ2-1|-|-|TRBV6-5
TGTGCCAGCGGATCTCAAGTTGGCAATGAGCAGTTCTTC
CASGSQVGNEQFF
>TRBJ2-7|few|TRBD1|TRBV29-1
TGCAGCGTTGTGACAGGGCGTTTAGGGGAGCAGTACTTC
CSVVTGRLGEQYF
>TRBJ1-2|-|-|TRBV6-1
TGTGCCAGCAGTGACTTCTGGGGGCGCGGAGGCTACACCTTC
CASSDFWGRGGYTF
>TRBJ2-1|few|TRBD1|TRBV30
TGTGCCTGGGTCCGGGACAGGGCATACAATGAGCAGTTCTTC
CAWVRDRAYNEQFF
>TRBJ2-7|-|-|TRBV29-1
TGCAGCGTTGGGGGGGATAGGCACGGCTCCTACGAGCAGTACTTC
CSVGGDRHGSYEQYF
>TRBJ2-3|few|-|TRBV15
TGTGCCACCAGCAGAGACAGGGCCGACACAGATACGCAGTATTTT
CATSRDRADTDTQYF
>TRBJ1-5|-|TRBD1|TRBV29-1
TGCAGCGCCGGGACAGGGGTTAATCAGCCCCAGCATTTT
CSAGTGVNQPQHF
>TRBJ1-5|few|-|TRBV30
TGTGCCTGGAGTCCACTTCGGGGAGTAAGCAATCAGCCCCAGCATTTT
CAWSPLRGVSNQPQHF
>TRBJ2-3|few|-|TRBV29-1
TGCAGCGGTTCAAAGGGGTGGGCAGATACGCAGTATTTT
CSGSKGWADTQYF
>TRBJ1-2|few|-|TRBV30
TGTGCCTGGAGTGATCTCGTGGGCACATCGGGACCTAAAATCTATGGCTACACCTTC
CAWSDLVGTSGPKIYGYTF
>TRBJ1-5|few|TRBD1|TRBV2
TGTGCCAGCAGCCAAACAGGGGGTCGAGGAGGGGATCAGCCCCAGCATTTT
CASSQTGGRGGDQPQHF
>TRBJ1-2|-|TRBD1|TRBV29-1
TGCGTGGGTAGTTCCAGGGGGGACTATGGCTACACCTTC
CVGSSRGDYGYTF
>TRBJ2-6|-|-|TRBV2
TGTGCCAGCAGTGAGGTCGGGACTGGGGCCAACGTCCTGACTTTC
CASSEVGTGANVLTF
>TRBJ1-6|-|-|TRBV30
TGTGCCTGGAGTGTAAGACTCGATTCACCCCTCCACTTT
CAWSVRLDSPLHF
>TRBJ1-3|few|-|TRBV29-1
TGCAGCGCTCAGGGTTTCTCTGGAAACACCATATATTTT
CSAQGFSGNTIYF
>TRBJ1-5|-|-|TRBV4-1
TGCGCCAGCAGCCAAGGCCCCAGGGATCAGCCCCAGCATTTT
CASSQGPRDQPQHF
>TRBJ2-5|-|-|TRBV5-1
TGCGCCAGCAGCCCGTGGGCGAGTACGGAGACCCAGTACTTC
CASSPWASTETQYF
>TRBJ2-1|-|-|TRBV30
TGTGCCTGGAGTGGCCCCGCGGTGGGGAGATATGAGCAGTTCTTC
CAWSGPAVGRYEQFF
>TRBJ2-7|few|TRBD1|TRBV30
TGTGCCTGGAGTGTTCCAACACAAACCAGGACAGGGGCCTACGAGCAGTACTTC
CAWSVPTQTRTGAYEQYF
>TRBJ1-5|once|-|TRBV30
TGTGCCTGGAGTCCCGTACATGGGGTAATGAGCAATCAGCCCCAGCATTTT
CAWSPVHGVMSNQPQHF
>TRBJ2-4|-|-|TRBV12-5
TGTGCTAGTGGTTTGGTAACCGTGGACTATAAAAACATTCAGTACTTC
CASGLVTVDYKNIQYF
>TRBJ2-5|-|TRBD2|TRBV6-5
TGTGCCAGCAGTTACTGGCCCAGCGGGGGGCCTGAGACCCAGTACTTC
CASSYWPSGGPETQYF
>TRBJ2-1|-|TRBD2|TRBV15
TGTGCCACCAGCAGAGGTGGACTAGCGGGGGGGCGTGAGCAGTTCTTC
CATSRGGLAGGREQFF
>TRBJ2-1|few|TRBD1|TRBV30
TGTGCCTTTGCCGGGACAGCAATCTACAATGAGCAGTTCTTC
CAFAGTAIYNEQFF
>TRBJ2-7|-|TRBD1|TRBV5-1
TGCGCCAGCAGCCCCACGGGGACAGGGGGCTACGAGCAGTACTTC
CASSPTGTGGYEQYF